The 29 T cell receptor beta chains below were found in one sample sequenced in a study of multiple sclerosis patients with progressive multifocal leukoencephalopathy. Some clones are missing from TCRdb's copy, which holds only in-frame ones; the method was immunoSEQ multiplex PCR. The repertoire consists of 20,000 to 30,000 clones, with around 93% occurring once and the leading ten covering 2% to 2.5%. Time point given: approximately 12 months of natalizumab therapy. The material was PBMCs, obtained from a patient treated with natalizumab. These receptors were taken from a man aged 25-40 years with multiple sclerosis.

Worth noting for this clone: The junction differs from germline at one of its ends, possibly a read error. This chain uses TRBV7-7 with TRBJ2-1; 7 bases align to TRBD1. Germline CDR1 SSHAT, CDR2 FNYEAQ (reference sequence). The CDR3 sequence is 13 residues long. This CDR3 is CASSSNRGNEQFF. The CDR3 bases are TGTGCTAGCAGCTCTAACAGGGGAAATGAGCAGTTCTTC.

CDR3 protein: CASSKQGLSYEQYF. In DNA, the CDR3 is TGTGCCAGCAGCAAACAGGGATTAAGTTACGAGCAGTACTTC. This sequence joins TRBV7-9 and TRBJ2-7; D might be TRBD1 (6 bases). CDR3 length: 14 residues. Trimming removed 5 bases from V and 4 bases from J, with 15 bases in between. Germline assignment: CDR1 SEHNR and CDR2 FQNEAQ (reference sequence). The full variable domain, its missing parts supplied by reference TRBV7-9 and TRBJ2-7, is DTGVSQNPRHKITKRGQNVTFRCDPISEHNRLYWYRQTLGQGPEFLTYFQNEAQLEKSRLLSDRFSAERPKGSFSTLEIQRTEQGDSAMYLCASSKQGLSYEQYFGPGTRLTVT.

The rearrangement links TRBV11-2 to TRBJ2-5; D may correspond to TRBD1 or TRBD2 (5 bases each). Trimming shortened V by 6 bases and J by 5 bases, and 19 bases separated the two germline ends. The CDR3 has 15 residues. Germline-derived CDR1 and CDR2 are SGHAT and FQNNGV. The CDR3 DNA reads TGTGCCAGCAGTACCGGACGGGACCTGGAGGAGACCCAGTACTTC. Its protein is CASSTGRDLEETQYF. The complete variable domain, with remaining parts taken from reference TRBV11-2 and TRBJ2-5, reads EAGVAQSPRYKIIEKRQSVAFWCNPISGHATLYWYQQILGQGPKLLIQFQNNGVVDDSQLPKDRFSAERLKGVDSTLKIQPAKLEDSAVYLCASSTGRDLEETQYFGPGTRLLVL.

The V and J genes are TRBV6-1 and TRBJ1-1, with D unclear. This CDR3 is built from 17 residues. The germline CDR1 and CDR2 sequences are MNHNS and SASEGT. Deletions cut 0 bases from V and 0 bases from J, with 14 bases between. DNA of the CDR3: TGTGCCAGCAGTGAAGCCCGACCCCTGGGGATGAACACTGAAGCTTTCTTT. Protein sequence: CASSEARPLGMNTEAFF.

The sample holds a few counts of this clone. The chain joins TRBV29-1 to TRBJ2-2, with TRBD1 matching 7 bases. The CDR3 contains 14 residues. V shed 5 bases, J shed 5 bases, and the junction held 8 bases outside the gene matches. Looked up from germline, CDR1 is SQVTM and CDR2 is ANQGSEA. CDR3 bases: TGCAGCGTTCATCAACAGGGGCAGACCGGGGAGCTGTTTTTT. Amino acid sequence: CSVHQQGQTGELFF.

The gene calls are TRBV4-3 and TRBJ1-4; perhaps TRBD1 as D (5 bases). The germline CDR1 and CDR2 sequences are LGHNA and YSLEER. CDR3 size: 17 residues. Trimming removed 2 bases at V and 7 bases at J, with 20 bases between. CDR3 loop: CASSQPPLGRTREKLFF. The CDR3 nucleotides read TGCGCCAGCAGCCAACCCCCTTTGGGGCGGACGCGTGAAAAACTGTTTTTT.

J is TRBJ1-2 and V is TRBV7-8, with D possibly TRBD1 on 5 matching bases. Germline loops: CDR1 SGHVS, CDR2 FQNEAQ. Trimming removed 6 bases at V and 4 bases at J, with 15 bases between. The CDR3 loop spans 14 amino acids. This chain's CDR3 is CASSPDSLPYGYTF. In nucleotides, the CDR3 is TGTGCCAGCAGTCCTGACAGCCTACCCTATGGCTACACCTTC.

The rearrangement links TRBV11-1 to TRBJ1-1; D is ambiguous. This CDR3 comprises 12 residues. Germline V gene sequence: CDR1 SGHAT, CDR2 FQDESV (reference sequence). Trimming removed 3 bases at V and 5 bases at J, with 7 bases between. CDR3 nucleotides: TGTGCCAGCAGCTTCATGCGAACTGAAGCTTTCTTT. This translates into CASSFMRTEAFF.

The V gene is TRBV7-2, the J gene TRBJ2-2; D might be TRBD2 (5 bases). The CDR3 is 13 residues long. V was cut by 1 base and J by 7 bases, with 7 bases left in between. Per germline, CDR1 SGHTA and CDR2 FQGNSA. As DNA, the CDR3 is TGTGCCAGCAGCTTAGAACTAGTCGGGGAGCTGTTTTTT. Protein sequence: CASSLELVGELFF.

CDR3 region: CASSRLDGRAGELFF. The CDR3 DNA reads as TGTGCCAGCTCTAGGTTGGATGGGCGCGCCGGGGAGCTGTTTTTT. The chain employs TRBV18 and TRBJ2-2; D gene unclear. V lost 6 bases, J lost 6 bases, and 17 bases lay in between. Germline V gene lookup returns CDR1 KGHSH and CDR2 LQKENI. The CDR3 runs 15 residues.

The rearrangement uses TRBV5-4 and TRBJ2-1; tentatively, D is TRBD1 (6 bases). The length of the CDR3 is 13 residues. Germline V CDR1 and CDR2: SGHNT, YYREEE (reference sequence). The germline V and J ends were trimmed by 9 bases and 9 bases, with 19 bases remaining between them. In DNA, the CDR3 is TGTGCCACCTGGGGGCTAGCCGACGGTGAGCAGTTCTTC. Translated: CATWGLADGEQFF.

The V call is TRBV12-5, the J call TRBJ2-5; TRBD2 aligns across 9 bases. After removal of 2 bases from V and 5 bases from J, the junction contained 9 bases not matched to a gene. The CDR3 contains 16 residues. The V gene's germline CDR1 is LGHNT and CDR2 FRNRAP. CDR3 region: CASGLHGAGGVETQYF. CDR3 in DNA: TGTGCTAGTGGTTTGCACGGGGCGGGAGGGGTGGAGACCCAGTACTTC.

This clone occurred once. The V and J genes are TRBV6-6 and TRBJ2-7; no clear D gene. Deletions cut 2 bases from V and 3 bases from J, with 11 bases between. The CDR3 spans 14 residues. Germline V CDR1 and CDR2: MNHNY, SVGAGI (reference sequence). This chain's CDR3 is CASSYPEKGYEQYF. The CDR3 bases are TGTGCCAGCAGTTACCCCGAGAAGGGCTACGAGCAGTACTTC.

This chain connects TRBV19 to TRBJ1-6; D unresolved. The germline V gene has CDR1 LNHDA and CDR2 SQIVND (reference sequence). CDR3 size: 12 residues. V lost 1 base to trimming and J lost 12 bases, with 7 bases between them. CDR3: CASSIAGLPLHF. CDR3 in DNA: TGTGCCAGTAGTATAGCCGGGCTACCCCTCCACTTT.

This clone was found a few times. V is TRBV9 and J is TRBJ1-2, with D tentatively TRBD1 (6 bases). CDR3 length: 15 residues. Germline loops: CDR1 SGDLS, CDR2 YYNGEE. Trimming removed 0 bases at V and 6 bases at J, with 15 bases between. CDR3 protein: CASSVDGAGGDGYTF. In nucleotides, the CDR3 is TGTGCCAGCAGCGTAGATGGAGCCGGGGGCGATGGCTACACCTTC.

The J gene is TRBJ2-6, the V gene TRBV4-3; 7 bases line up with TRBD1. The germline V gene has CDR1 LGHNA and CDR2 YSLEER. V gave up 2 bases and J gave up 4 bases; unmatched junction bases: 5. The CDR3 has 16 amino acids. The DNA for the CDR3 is TGCGCCAGCAGCCAACAAACAGGGGCCGGGGCCAACGTCCTGACTTTC. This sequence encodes CASSQQTGAGANVLTF.

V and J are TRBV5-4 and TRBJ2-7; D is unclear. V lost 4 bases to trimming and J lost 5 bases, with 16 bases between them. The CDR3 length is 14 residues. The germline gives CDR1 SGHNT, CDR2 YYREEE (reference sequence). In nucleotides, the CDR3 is TGTGCCAGCAGCGAGCAGTCTATTGGGCACGAGCAGTACTTC. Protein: CASSEQSIGHEQYF.

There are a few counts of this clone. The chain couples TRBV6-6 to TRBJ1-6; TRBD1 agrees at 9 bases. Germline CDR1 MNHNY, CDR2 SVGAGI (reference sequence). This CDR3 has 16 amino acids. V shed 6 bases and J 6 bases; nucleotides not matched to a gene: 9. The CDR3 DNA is TGTGCCAGCAGAGGTCCGGGACAGGGCTCTAATTCACCCCTCCACTTT. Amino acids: CASRGPGQGSNSPLHF.

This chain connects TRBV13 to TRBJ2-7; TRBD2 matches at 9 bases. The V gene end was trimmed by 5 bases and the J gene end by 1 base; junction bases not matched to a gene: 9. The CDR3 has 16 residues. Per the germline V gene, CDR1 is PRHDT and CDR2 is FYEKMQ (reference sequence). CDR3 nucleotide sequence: TGTGCCAGCAGCCCGAGGGCGGGAGGGCCGTCCTACGAGCAGTACTTC. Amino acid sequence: CASSPRAGGPSYEQYF.

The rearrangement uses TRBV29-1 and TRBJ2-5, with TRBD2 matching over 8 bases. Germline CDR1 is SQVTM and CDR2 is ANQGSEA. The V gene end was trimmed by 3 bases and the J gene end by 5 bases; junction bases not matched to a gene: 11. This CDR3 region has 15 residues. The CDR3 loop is CSVDPGTRSRETQYF. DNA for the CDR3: TGCAGCGTTGACCCCGGGACTAGGAGTCGGGAGACCCAGTACTTC.

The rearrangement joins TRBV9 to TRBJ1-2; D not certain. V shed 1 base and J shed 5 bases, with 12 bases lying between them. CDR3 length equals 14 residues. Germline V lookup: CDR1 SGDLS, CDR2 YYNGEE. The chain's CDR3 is CASSVSPQLYGYTF. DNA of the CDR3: TGTGCCAGCAGCGTAAGTCCCCAGTTATATGGCTACACCTTC.

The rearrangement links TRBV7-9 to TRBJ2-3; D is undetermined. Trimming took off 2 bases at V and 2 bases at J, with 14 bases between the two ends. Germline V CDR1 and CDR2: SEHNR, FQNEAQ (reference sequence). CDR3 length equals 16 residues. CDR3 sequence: CASSLSPLDPTDTQYF. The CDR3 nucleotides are TGTGCCAGCAGCTTATCCCCCCTGGATCCCACAGATACGCAGTATTTT.

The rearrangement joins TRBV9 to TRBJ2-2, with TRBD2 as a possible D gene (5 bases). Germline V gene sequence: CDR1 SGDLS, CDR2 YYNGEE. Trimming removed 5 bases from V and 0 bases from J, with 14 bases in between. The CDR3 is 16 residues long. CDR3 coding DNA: TGTGCCAGCAGTGTAAGTGTGGAGGCGAACACCGGGGAGCTGTTTTTT. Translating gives CASSVSVEANTGELFF.

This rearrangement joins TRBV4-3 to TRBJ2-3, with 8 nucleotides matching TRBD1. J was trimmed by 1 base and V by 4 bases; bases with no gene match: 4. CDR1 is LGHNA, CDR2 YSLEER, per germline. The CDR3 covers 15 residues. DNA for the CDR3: TGCGCCAGCAGCCTCCAACAGGGGGGCACAGATACGCAGTATTTT. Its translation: CASSLQQGGTDTQYF.

CDR3 nucleotides: TGTGCCAGCAGCACGTCCGGGACAGGGTCCGAGCAGTACTTC. This sequence encodes CASSTSGTGSEQYF. The V call is TRBV7-2, the J call TRBJ2-7, with 9 positions matching TRBD1. J gave up 6 bases and V 5 bases, and 8 bases lay outside the gene matches. CDR3 length: 14 amino acids. From germline, CDR1 is SGHTA and CDR2 FQGNSA. Full variable domain (rest looked up from reference TRBV7-2 and TRBJ2-7): GAGVSQSPSNKVTEKGKDVELRCDPISGHTALYWYRQSLGQGLEFLIYFQGNSAPDKSGLPSDRFSAERTGGSVSTLTIQRTQQEDSAVYLCASSTSGTGSEQYFGPGTRLTVT.

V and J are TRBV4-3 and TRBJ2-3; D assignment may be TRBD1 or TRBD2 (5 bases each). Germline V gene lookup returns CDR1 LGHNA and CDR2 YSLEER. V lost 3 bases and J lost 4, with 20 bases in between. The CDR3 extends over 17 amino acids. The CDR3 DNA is TGCGCCAGCAGCCACTCTCGGGGCCTACCAGGTGCAGATACGCAGTATTTT. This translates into CASSHSRGLPGADTQYF.

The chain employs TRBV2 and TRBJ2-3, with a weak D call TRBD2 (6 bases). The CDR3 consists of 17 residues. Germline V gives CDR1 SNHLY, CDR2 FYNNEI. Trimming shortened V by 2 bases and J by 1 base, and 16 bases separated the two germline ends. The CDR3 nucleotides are TGTGCCAGCAGTGAAAACATTTGGGCTAGCGGCACAGATACGCAGTATTTT. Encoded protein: CASSENIWASGTDTQYF.

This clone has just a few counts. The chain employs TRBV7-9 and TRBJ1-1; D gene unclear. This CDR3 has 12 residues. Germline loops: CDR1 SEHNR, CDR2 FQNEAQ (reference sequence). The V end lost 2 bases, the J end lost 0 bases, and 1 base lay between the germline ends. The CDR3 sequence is CASSLLNTEAFF. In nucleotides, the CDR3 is TGTGCCAGCAGCTTACTGAACACTGAAGCTTTCTTT.

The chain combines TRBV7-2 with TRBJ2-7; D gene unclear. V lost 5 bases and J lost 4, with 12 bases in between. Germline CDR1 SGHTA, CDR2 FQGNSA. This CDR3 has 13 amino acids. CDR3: CASSLVGDYEQYV. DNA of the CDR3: TGTGCCAGCAGCCTAGTGGGTGATTACGAGCAGTACGTC.